This TCR beta chain was recorded in a study of neurological immune-mediated disorders. This clonotype is medium-sized. Its antigen is undetermined. Findings and limits, study-wide: Healthy controls had more TCR clonal expansion than multiple sclerosis, which showed the least, whereas HTLV-1-associated myelopathy showed the most.

Trimming took 5 bases from V and 3 from J, leaving 13 bases between them. The CDR3 runs 14 residues. It was by 5'RACE with 10-nucleotide random UMIs that the cDNA was made. Every sequencing run produced over 200 million TCR-beta sequences that came from 15-18 subjects. TCRdb itself ran the 5' RACE reads through MiXCR, one entry per CDR3 protein. The sample has 50,000 or so distinct CDR3 sequences; 16% are singletons. For the unsorted libraries, 2 million PBMCs stored at -80 C served as input. This chain connects TRBV12-3 or TRBV12-4 to TRBJ1-2; D might be TRBD1 (6 bases). Sample: PBMCs. This clonotype was obtained from a man aged 55 to 69 in good health. CDR3 amino acids: CASSGRGVDYGYTF. The CDR3 nucleotides are TGTGCCAGCAGTGGAAGGGGGGTCGACTATGGCTACACCTTC.